This T cell receptor (beta chain) is from a study of T cell changes during pregnancy in multiple sclerosis. The CDR3 sequence is 17 residues long. With V trimmed by 8 bases and J by 7 bases, 16 bases remained unmatched. The germline gives CDR1 MNHEY, CDR2 SMNVEV (reference sequence). Method: immunoSEQ multiplex PCR; TCRdb's copy keeps in-frame clones and lacks some. The top ten hold under 0.85% of the sample, which has 80,000 to 100,000 clones, approximately 90% seen once. The sequence came from a female donor in good health, enrolled as a control in a pregnancy study. The specimen was peripheral blood, collected in the second trimester of pregnancy. The gene calls are TRBV27 and TRBJ2-3; 12 bases fit TRBD2. The CDR3 DNA reads as TGTGCCAGCTCCCCGGGACTAGCGGGTCTGGGTTTAAATACGCAGTATTTT. Protein: CASSPGLAGLGLNTQYF.